A single sample gave rise to the 3 T cell receptor beta chains below, sequenced in a study of blood T cell repertoires in COVID-19. Profiling relied on immunoSEQ multiplex PCR, and the TCRdb table lists in-frame clones only, not all of them. The sample holds some 190,000 clones; about 75% are singletons and the top ten take roughly 7.8%. The sequenced sample consisted of peripheral blood. The source is a woman aged 45-59 years with active or convalescent COVID-19.

The V and J genes are TRBV18 and TRBJ1-1; D remains unclear. Germline V CDR1 and CDR2: KGHSH, LQKENI. The CDR3 is 14 residues long. V was shortened by 3 bases and J by 3 bases, with 11 bases between the two germline ends. The CDR3 sequence: CASSPSGGHTEAFF. The DNA of the CDR3 is TGTGCCAGCTCACCGAGCGGCGGCCACACTGAAGCTTTCTTT.

The J gene is TRBJ2-3, the V gene TRBV23-1; 13 nucleotides agree with TRBD2. TRBV23-1 is assigned to the ORF class and has an uncertain function. J lost 1 base, V lost 7 bases, and 17 bases had no gene match. The CDR3 runs 20 residues. The CDR3 DNA reads TGCGCCAGCATCGAGGCCGGGACTAGCGGGGCTTCCCCCGGCACAGATACGCAGTATTTT. It encodes CASIEAGTSGASPGTDTQYF.

This clone occurred a few times. The chain couples TRBV6-5 to TRBJ2-1; D perhaps matches TRBD2 (6 bases). Trimming cost V 5 bases and J 13 bases, with 18 bases left between them. Germline CDR1 reads MNHEY; CDR2 reads SVGAGI. The CDR3 sequence is 13 residues long. The CDR3 sequence: CASSTGDLRLQFF. The DNA of the CDR3 is TGTGCCAGCAGTACGGGGGATCTGAGGTTACAGTTCTTC.